This entry lists 21 T cell receptor beta chains sequenced from one sample in a study of T cell responses to AZD1222 COVID-19 vaccine. Assay: immunoSEQ multiplex PCR; the TCRdb copy retains only in-frame clones and omits some. The sample carries about 180,000 clones, just over 85% recorded once. The sample was peripheral blood, taken on day 0 of AZD1222 vaccination. All receptors derive from an adult in good health.

This chain uses TRBV5-1 with TRBJ1-1; D is uncertain. CDR1 is SGHRS, CDR2 YFSETQ, per germline. V gave up 2 bases and J gave up 0 bases, with 11 bases separating them. The CDR3 extends over 15 amino acids. The CDR3 reads CASSFGRPMNTEAFF. CDR3 bases: TGCGCCAGCAGCTTCGGCAGGCCAATGAACACTGAAGCTTTCTTT.

The CDR3 region is CASRLIRLADTQYF. The CDR3 DNA reads as TGTGCAAGTCGCTTAATCCGTTTGGCAGATACGCAGTATTTT. The chain employs TRBV12-2 and TRBJ2-3. TRBV12-2 is listed as a pseudogene. The CDR3 spans 14 residues.

This clone was recorded only once. This chain connects TRBV5-5 to TRBJ2-7; 8 bases map to TRBD1. V lost 1 base, J lost 6 bases, and 9 bases stayed unmatched. The germline gives CDR1 SGHKS, CDR2 YYEKEE (reference sequence). There are 15 residues in the CDR3. DNA for the CDR3: TGTGCCAGCAGCTTGACTCCGGACAGGGCGGGCGAGCAGTACTTC. It yields the protein CASSLTPDRAGEQYF.

J is TRBJ2-1 and V is TRBV11-2, with 7 positions matching TRBD1. This CDR3 spans 15 amino acids. Germline values: CDR1 SGHAT, CDR2 FQNNGV. J gave up 10 bases and V 5 bases, and 14 bases lay outside the gene matches. Here the CDR3 DNA reads TGTGCCAGCAGCCCCCGGACAGGACCCGTAGGGGAGCAGTTCTTC. Encoded protein: CASSPRTGPVGEQFF. Full variable domain (outside the CDR3, taken from reference TRBV11-2 and TRBJ2-1): EAGVAQSPRYKIIEKRQSVAFWCNPISGHATLYWYQQILGQGPKLLIQFQNNGVVDDSQLPKDRFSAERLKGVDSTLKIQPAKLEDSAVYLCASSPRTGPVGEQFFGPGTRLTVL.

The chain employs TRBV2 and TRBJ1-5; D uncertain. The CDR3 sequence is 14 residues long. V lost 4 bases to trimming and J lost 5 bases, with 12 bases between them. Per germline, CDR1 SNHLY and CDR2 FYNNEI. CDR3 residues: CASSAYAGDQPQHF. CDR3 sequence (DNA): TGTGCCAGCAGTGCTTACGCCGGAGATCAGCCCCAGCATTTT.

Concerning this clone: The same CDR3 can be traced to other DNA sequences in this sample. The chain employs TRBV9 and TRBJ1-6; weak D call: TRBD1 (5 bases). Germline values: CDR1 SGDLS, CDR2 YYNGEE. This CDR3 is 15 amino acids long. The germline V and J ends were trimmed by 0 bases and 10 bases, with 14 bases remaining between them. The DNA of the CDR3 is TGTGCCAGCAGCGTAGTCGCAGGGCAGGGATCACCCCTCCACTTT. Protein product: CASSVVAGQGSPLHF.

The rearrangement links TRBV7-2 to TRBJ1-2; TRBD1 might be the D (5 bases). From germline, CDR1 is SGHTA and CDR2 FQGNSA. V was cut by 1 base and J by 2 bases, with 14 bases left in between. This CDR3 comprises 16 residues. The CDR3 here is CASSLVSAGRNYGYTF. CDR3 in DNA: TGTGCCAGCAGCTTAGTGTCAGCAGGGAGGAACTATGGCTACACCTTC.

This chain uses TRBV5-5 with TRBJ2-1; D might be TRBD2 (6 bases). The CDR3 spans 16 residues. Trimming shortened V by 4 bases and J by 0 bases, and 14 bases separated the two germline ends. CDR1 SGHKS and CDR2 YYEKEE come from the germline V gene (reference sequence). The DNA for the CDR3 is TGTGCCAGCAGCCTCAGCGGGTCCAGCTCCTACAATGAGCAGTTCTTC. It translates to CASSLSGSSSYNEQFF.

The chain carries TRBV18 and TRBJ2-3; D remains ambiguous. This CDR3 spans 14 amino acids. In germline, CDR1 is KGHSH, CDR2 LQKENI. The germline V and J ends were trimmed by 6 bases and 2 bases, with 12 bases remaining between them. The CDR3 is CASSSTRSTDTQYF. CDR3 DNA sequence: TGTGCCAGCTCCTCCACCAGGTCCACAGATACGCAGTATTTT.

CDR3 coding DNA: TGCGCCAGCAGCCGGACTAGCGAAACCTACGAGCAGTACTTC. Translating it yields CASSRTSETYEQYF. J is TRBJ2-7 and V is TRBV5-1; 9 bases map to TRBD2. The CDR3 extends over 14 amino acids. Germline V gives CDR1 SGHRS, CDR2 YFSETQ. The J segment lost 2 bases and the V segment lost 4 bases, leaving 4 bases of the junction unmatched.

The chain recombines TRBV6-5 with TRBJ2-7; D tentatively reads TRBD1 or TRBD2 (5 bases each). Trimming stripped 2 bases from V and 0 bases from J, with 8 bases between. The CDR3 is made up of 14 amino acids. From germline, CDR1 is MNHEY and CDR2 SVGAGI. CDR3 nucleotide sequence: TGTGCCAGCAGTTACGTGGGGACCTCCTACGAGCAGTACTTC. Translation: CASSYVGTSYEQYF.

The chain is built from TRBV14 and TRBJ2-1, with unresolved D. The CDR3 consists of 12 residues. Looked up from germline, CDR1 is SGHDN and CDR2 is FVKESK. Trimming stripped 0 bases from V and 13 bases from J, with 10 bases between. CDR3 coding DNA: TGTGCCAGCAGCCAAGATCTGGTCGGTCAGTTCTTC. Its protein product is CASSQDLVGQFF.

This rearrangement joins TRBV6-5 to TRBJ2-7, with a tentative D call TRBD1 (6 bases). V was shortened by 6 bases and J by 6 bases, with 12 bases between the two germline ends. There are 12 residues in the CDR3. Germline V gene data show CDR1 as MNHEY and CDR2 as SVGAGI. The CDR3 spells CASSSGRGEQYF. The CDR3 DNA reads TGTGCCAGCAGCTCCGGCAGGGGCGAGCAGTACTTC.

The gene calls are TRBV27 and TRBJ1-4; maybe TRBD1 (6 bases). The germline V and J ends were trimmed by 3 bases and 4 bases, with 15 bases remaining between them. CDR3 length: 16 residues. In germline, CDR1 is MNHEY, CDR2 SMNVEV (reference sequence). The CDR3 region is CASSFLRGSNNEKLFF. The DNA for the CDR3 is TGTGCCAGCAGTTTCCTCAGGGGAAGTAATAATGAAAAACTGTTTTTT.

J is TRBJ2-1 and V is TRBV6-6, with a possible D match to TRBD1 (7 bases). V was cut by 6 bases and J by 12 bases, with 39 bases left in between. This CDR3 region has 20 residues. Germline V CDR1 and CDR2: MNHNY, SVGAGI (reference sequence). DNA of the CDR3: TGTGCCAGCAGCTTCGGGAGCCCTTACAGGGGATTCCCTACCTCGCCGGTGCAGTTCTTC. Translating gives CASSFGSPYRGFPTSPVQFF.

The genes are TRBV19 and TRBJ1-1; tentatively, D is TRBD1 (5 bases). CDR1 and CDR2 from the germline V gene are LNHDA and SQIVND (reference sequence). CDR3 size: 13 residues. Deletions cut 3 bases from V and 5 bases from J, with 10 bases between. In DNA form, the CDR3 reads TGTGCCAGTAGTATCCCAGGGTTTACTGAAGCTTTCTTT. It specifies CASSIPGFTEAFF.

The rearrangement joins TRBV9 to TRBJ2-5; 9 nucleotides line up with TRBD2. Germline CDR1 is SGDLS and CDR2 is YYNGEE. The V segment lost 0 bases and the J segment 4 bases; nucleotides outside the gene matches: 7. CDR3 length equals 16 residues. In DNA, the CDR3 is TGTGCCAGCAGCGTAGATGTGCGGGAGGGCCCAGAGACCCAGTACTTC. It encodes CASSVDVREGPETQYF.

This chain links TRBV4-1 with TRBJ1-5, with a tentative D call TRBD1 (6 bases). This CDR3 has 15 amino acids. CDR1 MGHRA and CDR2 YSYEKL come from the germline V gene. V gave up 1 base and J gave up 2 bases, with 9 bases separating them. The chain's CDR3 is CASSQVGGGNQPQHF. The CDR3 nucleotides read TGCGCCAGCAGCCAAGTGGGGGGCGGCAATCAGCCCCAGCATTTT.

The chain recombines TRBV15 with TRBJ2-5; the D gene is possibly TRBD1 (6 bases). The CDR3 has 13 amino acids. Germline CDR1 LNHNV, CDR2 YYDKDF (reference sequence). V was pared by 5 bases and J by 6 bases, with 13 bases between. In DNA, the CDR3 is TGTGCCACCAGCCGTCACAGGGATCAGACCCAGTACTTC. Its protein product is CATSRHRDQTQYF.

This clone was seen once. CDR3: CASRMGGLRGQPQHF. CDR3 in DNA: TGTGCCAGTAGAATGGGAGGGCTGAGGGGTCAGCCCCAGCATTTT. The chain carries TRBV19 and TRBJ1-5; tentatively, D is TRBD1 (5 bases). The length of the CDR3 is 15 residues. Trimming removed 6 bases at V and 6 bases at J, with 18 bases between. From germline, CDR1 is LNHDA and CDR2 SQIVND (reference sequence).

The chain has TRBV4-3 and TRBJ2-5; 13 bases are a match to TRBD2. CDR1 and CDR2 from the germline V gene are LGHNA and YSLEER. This CDR3 has 19 amino acids. The junction had 11 bases not matched to a gene; V was cut back by 0 bases and J by 4 bases. This CDR3 reads CASSQDRATSGGLRETQYF. Written as DNA, the CDR3 is TGCGCCAGCAGCCAAGATCGGGCGACTAGCGGGGGGTTGAGAGAGACCCAGTACTTC.